This is a list of T cell receptor beta chains from one sample in a study of identical twins. TCRdb reprocessed the 5' RACE reads via MiXCR and lists one record per CDR3 protein. There are 1.5 million to 2 million distinct CDR3 sequences in the sample; under 35% occur only once, and 0.25% to 0.3% lies in the top ten. The sequencing input was cord blood. Receptors were obtained from a newborn girl in good health. Both conserved end residues are part of each CDR3. Each record gives: D gene, V gene, J gene, clone size, CDR3 DNA, CDR3 protein. The D gene is left open where the match is weak. Clone size is shown for a subset of rows, as once, few, many or a class of expanded clone.

TRBD2	TRBV5-1	TRBJ2-7	few	TGCGCCAGCAGCTATTTAGCGGGGAGCTCCTACAATGAGCAGTACTTC	CASSYLAGSSYNEQYF
NA	TRBV3-1	TRBJ1-1	few	TGTGCCAGCAGCCAACCACAGGGAACTGAAGCTTTCTTT	CASSQPQGTEAFF
TRBD1	TRBV29-1	TRBJ1-5	many	TGCAGCGTTGGAACAGGGGGAGACAATCAGCCCCAGCATTTT	CSVGTGGDNQPQHF
NA	TRBV12-3/TRBV12-4	TRBJ2-2	few	TGTGCCAGCAACCTACAGAAGAACACCGGGGAGCTGTTTTTT	CASNLQKNTGELFF
NA	TRBV6-1	TRBJ1-2	few	TGTGCCAGCAGTGAATCAGCGGTGACAAGATATGGCTACACCTTC	CASSESAVTRYGYTF
NA	TRBV10-2	TRBJ2-7	NA	TGCGCCAGCAGTGAGTCCAGGGGAGGCTACGAGCAGTACTTC	CASSESRGGYEQYF
NA	TRBV20-1	TRBJ1-2	NA	TGCAGTGCTAGAGTTGGGACCATTAACTATGGCTACACCTTC	CSARVGTINYGYTF
NA	TRBV10-3	TRBJ1-1	NA	TGTGCCATCAGTGAGGGGAACAGGGTACTGAACACTGAAGCTTTCTTT	CAISEGNRVLNTEAFF
NA	TRBV5-1	TRBJ2-3	many	TGTGCCAGCAGCTTGGAGACAGTCACAGATACGCAGTATTTT	CASSLETVTDTQYF
NA	TRBV7-2	TRBJ2-1	few	TGTGCCAGCAGCGTTCTAAGGGACAATGAGCAGTTCTTC	CASSVLRDNEQFF
TRBD2	TRBV2	TRBJ2-5	NA	TGTGCCAGCAGCCCATCGACTAGCGGCCAAGAGACCCAGTACTTC	CASSPSTSGQETQYF
NA	TRBV20-1	TRBJ2-3	few	TGCAGTGCTATAGGGGTTTCGGGCACAGATACGCAGTATTTT	CSAIGVSGTDTQYF
TRBD2	TRBV12-5	TRBJ2-1	few	TGTGCTAGTGGTGACCGGACTAGCGGGAGGGCCGGGGCCTACAATGAGCAGTTCTTC	CASGDRTSGRAGAYNEQFF
TRBD1	TRBV27	TRBJ1-5	NA	TGTGCCAGCAGCTTTACAGGGGCCATAAGGGGTCAGCCCCAGCATTTT	CASSFTGAIRGQPQHF
NA	TRBV28	TRBJ2-3	NA	TGTGCCAGCAGCCCTACTAGCCGACTCACAGATACGCAGTATTTT	CASSPTSRLTDTQYF
NA	TRBV25-1	TRBJ1-2	NA	TGTGCCAGCAGGGCGGGCCCTTATGGCTACACCTTC	CASRAGPYGYTF
NA	TRBV3-1	TRBJ2-7	many	TGTGCCAGCAGCTTTCGGGGGAGGAACGAGCAGTACTTC	CASSFRGRNEQYF
NA	TRBV6-1	TRBJ2-3	few	TGTGCCAGCAGTGATGCCTATGGGAATACGCAGTATTTT	CASSDAYGNTQYF
NA	TRBV20-1	TRBJ1-4	NA	TGCAGTGCTATCGAGGACGCGGAGGAAAAACTGTTTTTT	CSAIEDAEEKLFF
TRBD1	TRBV2	TRBJ1-4	NA	TGTGCCAGCAGTGAGGGACAGGGGCCTGAAAAACTGTTTTTT	CASSEGQGPEKLFF
TRBD1	TRBV7-2	TRBJ1-2	many	TGTGCCAGCAGCTTAGTGAGGACAGGGGACTATGGCTACACCTTC	CASSLVRTGDYGYTF
TRBD2	TRBV5-1	TRBJ2-1	NA	TGCGCCAGCACCGGGCTAGCGGAGGACAATGAGCAGTTCTTC	CASTGLAEDNEQFF
TRBD2	TRBV29-1	TRBJ2-3	few	TGCAGCGCCTGGACTAGCTTCACAGATACGCAGTATTTT	CSAWTSFTDTQYF
NA	TRBV10-3	TRBJ2-3	many	TGTGCCATCAGTGAGTCGACTTGGTACACAGATACGCAGTATTTT	CAISESTWYTDTQYF
NA	TRBV7-2	TRBJ1-1	few	TGTGCCAGCAGCTTAAAGCTCTCGGCAGGGGTTTTTAGGACTGAAGCTTTCTTT	CASSLKLSAGVFRTEAFF
TRBD1	TRBV4-1	TRBJ1-2	NA	TGCGCCAGCAGCCAAGCCGGGACAGGGGCCTATGGCTACACCTTC	CASSQAGTGAYGYTF
NA	TRBV28	TRBJ2-7	few	TGTGCCAGCAGCTCCTACGACAGGCGTGGGGAGCAGTACTTC	CASSSYDRRGEQYF
NA	TRBV3-1	TRBJ2-5	many	TGTGCCAGCAGCCAGACGAATGAGCAGTACTTC	CASSQTNEQYF
TRBD2	TRBV5-1	TRBJ2-5	once	TGCGCCAGCAGCTCCGGGGGGGGTATGGAGCAGTACTTC	CASSSGGGMEQYF
NA	TRBV25-1	TRBJ2-4	NA	TGTGCCAGCAGTGGATACGGGACTAAAAACATTCAGTACTTC	CASSGYGTKNIQYF
NA	TRBV9	TRBJ2-1	NA	TGTGCCAGCAGCCCCCAGGGTGTCCATGAGCAGTTCTTC	CASSPQGVHEQFF
TRBD1	TRBV6-1	TRBJ2-5	many	TGTGCCAGCAGTGGCCGGGACAGTTTTCTTCAAGAGACCCAGTACTTC	CASSGRDSFLQETQYF
NA	TRBV5-1	TRBJ2-1	NA	TGCGCCAGCAGCTTGGACCTTAACTACGAGCAGTTCTTC	CASSLDLNYEQFF
TRBD2	TRBV3-1	TRBJ2-1	NA	TGTGCCAGCAGCCAACCGAAGCGGGGTAGGTCCTACAATGAGCAGTTCTTC	CASSQPKRGRSYNEQFF
NA	TRBV11-2	TRBJ2-2	NA	TGTGCCAGCAGCTTGCAGTCCCCCGGGGAGCTGTTTTTT	CASSLQSPGELFF
NA	TRBV3-1	TRBJ2-3	few	TGTGCCAGCAGCCAAGCCCGCGGACTCCTCAGCACAGATACGCAGTATTTT	CASSQARGLLSTDTQYF
NA	TRBV2	TRBJ2-2	NA	TGTGCCAGCAGTGAAGGGACAGCGAACACCGGGGAGCTGTTTTTT	CASSEGTANTGELFF
TRBD1	TRBV2	TRBJ1-2	NA	TGTGCCGGCGGGACAGGCTCTAACTATGGCTACACCTTC	CAGGTGSNYGYTF
NA	TRBV15	TRBJ1-1	NA	TGTGCCACCAGCAGAACCAGGGACGGGACTGAAGCTTTCTTT	CATSRTRDGTEAFF
TRBD2	TRBV27	TRBJ2-1	few	TGTGCCAGCAGTTGGACTAGCGGGAGGGACAATGAGCAGTTCTTC	CASSWTSGRDNEQFF
TRBD1	TRBV6-5	TRBJ2-7	many	TGTGCCAGCAGTCCTACCTCCGGGACAGTCTACGAGCAGTACTTC	CASSPTSGTVYEQYF
NA	TRBV20-1	TRBJ1-5	NA	TGCAGTGCTAGCAAAGACAGCTATAGCAATCAGCCCCAGCATTTT	CSASKDSYSNQPQHF
NA	TRBV20-1	TRBJ2-1	NA	TGCAGTGCTTTCGGACTATACAATGAGCAGTTCTTC	CSAFGLYNEQFF
NA	TRBV20-1	TRBJ2-3	few	TGCAGTGCTAGAGGGACAGGGAGGGGTAGCACAGATACGCAGTATTTT	CSARGTGRGSTDTQYF
NA	TRBV5-4	TRBJ2-1	NA	TGTGCCAGCAGCCCCTCTATTGGGGGGGCCGGGGATGAGCAGTTCTTC	CASSPSIGGAGDEQFF
NA	TRBV27	TRBJ2-7	NA	TGTGCCAGCAGTTTATCCGGGGGTTCCGAGCAGTACTTC	CASSLSGGSEQYF
NA	TRBV20-1	TRBJ2-1	NA	TGCAGTGCCTATCGACGGGACGTATCCTACAATGAGCAGTTCTTC	CSAYRRDVSYNEQFF
TRBD1	TRBV5-1	TRBJ2-7	few	TGCGCCAGCAGCTTGGGAGGGGGCGACTACGAGCAGTACTTC	CASSLGGGDYEQYF
TRBD2	TRBV9	TRBJ2-5	NA	TGTGCCAGCAGCGTAACTGGTCGAGGTAGCGGGATTCACAATGAGCAGTACTTC	CASSVTGRGSGIHNEQYF
TRBD2	TRBV10-3	TRBJ2-1	many	TGTGCCATCGGGCGGTCTAGCGGGCCTTACAATGAGCAGTTCTTC	CAIGRSSGPYNEQFF
TRBD1	TRBV4-1	TRBJ1-5	NA	TGCGCCAGCAGCCAGCCGGACAGGGGTAGCAATCAGCCCCAGCATTTT	CASSQPDRGSNQPQHF
NA	TRBV20-1	TRBJ2-3	few	TGCAGTGTGGATGGAGGGGGCGAAGACACAGATACGCAGTATTTT	CSVDGGGEDTDTQYF
TRBD2	TRBV9	TRBJ2-1	NA	TGTGCCAGCAGCGACGAGCGGGAAGGGTTGAGCTCCTACAATGAGCAGTTCTTC	CASSDEREGLSSYNEQFF
NA	TRBV15	TRBJ2-2	few	TGTGCCACCAGCAGGGAACTAGTCCCCACCGGGGAGCTGTTTTTT	CATSRELVPTGELFF
NA	TRBV21-1	TRBJ2-7	few	TGTGCCAGCTGCCACAGGGATAACGAGCAGTACTTC	CASCHRDNEQYF